This T cell receptor (beta chain) is from a study of blood T cell repertoires in COVID-19. This CDR3 comprises 16 residues. J lost 4 bases, V lost 1 base, and 4 bases had no gene match. Germline V gene sequence: CDR1 SGHTA, CDR2 FQGNSA. Adults between roughly 18 and 95 years of age took part from some 25 US areas. Membership in each cohort depended on participant-reported clinical history. Recovered status in Cohort 3 required two negative PCRs, clearance, or symptom resolution. The method was immunoSEQ multiplex PCR; TCRdb's version includes in-frame clones alone and lacks a portion of them. The table has 200,000 or so clones, about 80% seen once; the top ten hold roughly 7%.

This sequence was found in a man between 40 and 49 years old who had recovered from COVID-19. The sequenced sample was PBMCs or T cells enriched from blood (not recorded which). The chain carries TRBV7-2 and TRBJ2-6; TRBD1 matches at 7 bases. This CDR3 is CASSLGQGHGANVLTF. CDR3 in DNA: TGTGCCAGCAGCTTAGGACAGGGTCACGGGGCCAACGTCCTGACTTTC.